A selection of T cell receptor beta chains follows, all from one sample in a study of cytomegalovirus exposure and HLA in healthy donors. The data were produced by immunoSEQ multiplex PCR, yet TCRdb's version contains in-frame clones alone and is incomplete. The sample holds more than 70,000 clones; 90% to 97% are singletons and the top ten take roughly 1.6%. Sequenced material: PBMCs. The receptors were sampled from a man younger than 30 in good health and CMV-seropositive. Both conserved end residues are part of each CDR3.

V: TRBV6-5; J: TRBJ1-6; CDR3: CASSYDPRVDNSPLHF
V: TRBV5-5; J: TRBJ1-1; CDR3: CASSPPPQGAAAEAFF
V: TRBV6-5; J: TRBJ2-7; CDR3: CASTRQVPYEQYF
V: TRBV7-2; J: TRBJ2-7; CDR3: CASGSETGEQYF
V: TRBV2; J: TRBJ2-3; CDR3: CASGGEWSTDTQYF
V: TRBV7-9; J: TRBJ1-1; CDR3: CASSLDSGTEAFF
V: TRBV28; J: TRBJ1-1; CDR3: CASSLGQGWNTEAFF
V: TRBV2; J: TRBJ2-7; CDR3: CASTAGNHYEQYF
V: TRBV4-2; J: TRBJ2-7; CDR3: CASSQVRSASYEQYF
V: TRBV27; J: TRBJ2-2; CDR3: CASSLGASGELFF
V: TRBV30; J: TRBJ2-7; CDR3: CAYRDRGPFLSYEQYF
V: TRBV7-9; J: TRBJ1-4; CDR3: CASSSKGEAREKLFF